The rows below give T cell receptor beta chains drawn from one sample of a study of T cell responses to AZD1222 COVID-19 vaccine. The method was immunoSEQ multiplex PCR; TCRdb's version includes in-frame clones alone and lacks a portion of them. The table shows 90,000 or so clones, with 88% occurring only once. Sequenced here: peripheral blood, sampled on day 0 of AZD1222 vaccination. These receptors all come from an adult in good health. CDR3s include the opening cysteine and the closing phenylalanine or tryptophan. Each record gives: clone size, V gene, J gene, D gene, CDR3 DNA, CDR3 protein. The D gene is left open where the match is weak. The size entry is marked missing in some rows and otherwise reads once, few, many or a size class.

-	TRBV30	TRBJ1-2	-	TGTGCCTGGAGTGTTCGAAACTATGGCTACACCTTC	CAWSVRNYGYTF
-	TRBV4-2	TRBJ1-5	-	TGTGCCAGCAGCCAAGATTGGGATCAGCCCCAGCATTTT	CASSQDWDQPQHF
-	TRBV28	TRBJ1-1	-	TGTGCCAGCAGTCCATACAGGGTAACCGCTGAAGCTTTCTTT	CASSPYRVTAEAFF
-	TRBV29-1	TRBJ2-2	TRBD2	TGCAGCGGTAAACTAGCGGGCAAAACGAACACCGGGGAGCTGTTTTTT	CSGKLAGKTNTGELFF
-	TRBV28	TRBJ1-6	-	TGTGCCAGCAGTTTGAGGGGAAATTCACCCCTCCACTTT	CASSLRGNSPLHF
-	TRBV5-1	TRBJ2-1	TRBD2	TGCGCCAGCAGCCCACGGCGACTAGCGGAAAACTACAATGAGCAGTTCTTC	CASSPRRLAENYNEQFF
-	TRBV1	TRBJ2-5	-	TGCACCAATCCCCCCCGAGGGGGAGTGGGTGAGACCCAGTACTTC	CTNPPRGGVGETQYF
-	TRBV7-6	TRBJ2-7	-	TGTGCCAGCAGCTTAGAGGACGGACACGAGCAGTACTTC	CASSLEDGHEQYF
once	TRBV19	TRBJ1-2	-	TGTGCCAGTAGTATAGTCCAGGGCCATGGCTACACCTTC	CASSIVQGHGYTF
-	TRBV6-5	TRBJ1-2	TRBD1	TGTGCCAGCAGTTACTCCACGGACAGGACGGTTGGCTACACCTTC	CASSYSTDRTVGYTF
-	TRBV5-1	TRBJ1-5	-	TGCGCCAGCAGCACCGGGACAAACGGACGTCAGCCCCAGCATTTT	CASSTGTNGRQPQHF
once	TRBV13	TRBJ1-2	-	TGTGCCAGCAGCTTAGAACAGCCGGGAGGCTACACCTTC	CASSLEQPGGYTF
-	TRBV4-1	TRBJ1-4	-	TGCGCCAGCGCCCGGGTTGGGGATGAAAAACTGTTTTTT	CASARVGDEKLFF
-	TRBV28	TRBJ1-5	-	TGTGCCGCCAATCAGCCCCAGCATTTT	CAANQPQHF
once	TRBV10-3	TRBJ2-3	TRBD2	TGTGCCATCAGTTCACGAGGGACTAGCGGGGGGCTAGATACGCAGTATTTT	CAISSRGTSGGLDTQYF
-	TRBV11-2	TRBJ2-3	-	TGTGCCAGCAGCTTCCCCGGCGCAGATACGCAGTATTTT	CASSFPGADTQYF
-	TRBV20-1	TRBJ2-2	TRBD2	TGCAGTGCTAGTGGTGTGGCGAGCGGGAGGTACCCCGGGGAGCTGTTTTTT	CSASGVASGRYPGELFF
-	TRBV7-8	TRBJ2-5	TRBD2	TGTGCCAGCAGCTTAGATTTCGGGAGGGCGAAGCAGACCCAGTACTTC	CASSLDFGRAKQTQYF
-	TRBV7-6	TRBJ2-6	-	TGTGCCAGCAGCTTAGTTTCGACCGGGGCCAACGTCCTGACTTTC	CASSLVSTGANVLTF
-	TRBV29-1	TRBJ2-1	TRBD2	TGCAGCGTCTATTACGGCGGGGGGAATGAGCAGTTCTTC	CSVYYGGGNEQFF
-	TRBV4-1	TRBJ1-4	-	TGCGCCAGCAGCCAGACTTGGGGCACAACTAATGAAAAACTGTTTTTT	CASSQTWGTTNEKLFF
-	TRBV5-1	TRBJ1-1	-	TGCGCCAGCAGCAATGGACAGACTCAGAACACTGAAGCTTTCTTT	CASSNGQTQNTEAFF
-	TRBV7-9	TRBJ2-7	TRBD2	TGTGCCAGCAGCTTAGCCAGGACTAGCGGGACATACGAGCAGTACTTC	CASSLARTSGTYEQYF
once	TRBV11-1	TRBJ2-3	-	TGTGCCAGCAGCCCAAATTTGTTGGTCGATACGCAGTATTTT	CASSPNLLVDTQYF
many	TRBV19	TRBJ1-6	-	TGTGCCAGTAGCAAGACTCCCGCCTATTCACCCCTCCACTTT	CASSKTPAYSPLHF
-	TRBV15	TRBJ1-3	-	TGTGCCACCAGCAGAGAACGGAGCTCTGGAAACACCATATATTTT	CATSRERSSGNTIYF
-	TRBV4-1	TRBJ1-6	-	TGCGCCAGCAGCCCCGGGAGACCCGTAAGGAGAAATTCACCCCTCCACTTT	CASSPGRPVRRNSPLHF
-	TRBV3-1/TRBV3-2	TRBJ1-6	TRBD1	TGTGCCAGCAGCCCGGGACAGTATAATTCACCCCTCCACTTT	CASSPGQYNSPLHF
once	TRBV30	TRBJ2-1	TRBD1	TGTGCCTGGAGTGAGAACAGGGGGGTACAGTTCTTC	CAWSENRGVQFF